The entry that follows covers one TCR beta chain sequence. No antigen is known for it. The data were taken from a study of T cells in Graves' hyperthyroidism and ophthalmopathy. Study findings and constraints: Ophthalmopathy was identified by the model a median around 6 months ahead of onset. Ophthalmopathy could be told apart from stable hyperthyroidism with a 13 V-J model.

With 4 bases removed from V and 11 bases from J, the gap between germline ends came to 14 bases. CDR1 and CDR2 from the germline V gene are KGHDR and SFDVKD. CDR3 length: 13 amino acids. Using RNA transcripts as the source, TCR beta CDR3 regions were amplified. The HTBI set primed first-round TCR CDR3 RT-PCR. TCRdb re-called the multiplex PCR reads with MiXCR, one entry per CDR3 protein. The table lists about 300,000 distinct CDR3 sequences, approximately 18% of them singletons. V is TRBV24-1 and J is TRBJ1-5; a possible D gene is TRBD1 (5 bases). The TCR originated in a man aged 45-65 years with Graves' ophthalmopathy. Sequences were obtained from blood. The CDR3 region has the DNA TGTGCCACCAGTGAAGGATACCTAGGGGCCCAGCATTTT. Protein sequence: CATSEGYLGAQHF.